The source of this T cell receptor (beta chain) is a study of blood T cell repertoires in COVID-19. Study-level background: T cells, B-cell-depleted T cells, or PBMCs supplied cDNA or gDNA.

Method: immunoSEQ multiplex PCR; TCRdb's copy keeps in-frame clones and lacks some. The sample includes around 250,000 clones, 70% to 90% of them seen just once. The length of the CDR3 is 15 residues. Trimming stripped 5 bases from V and 0 bases from J, with 11 bases between. Germline-derived CDR1 and CDR2 are SEHNR and FQNEAQ (reference sequence). The chain uses TRBV7-9 and TRBJ1-3; D is perhaps TRBD1 (6 bases). Input material: peripheral blood. This receptor was obtained from a man aged 60 to 75 who had recovered from COVID-19. The CDR3 reads CASSLDRSSGNTIYF. In DNA, the CDR3 is TGTGCCAGCAGCCTCGACAGGAGCTCTGGAAACACCATATATTTT.